This T cell receptor (beta chain) was found in a study of blood T cell repertoires in COVID-19. The CDR3 contains 15 residues. Looked up from germline, CDR1 is MNHEY and CDR2 is SMNVEV (reference sequence). Trimming left V 4 bases short and J 6 bases short, with 18 bases between. Data came from immunoSEQ multiplex PCR; TCRdb stores just in-frame clones and leaves some out. The sample includes about 110,000 clones, about three quarters of them seen just once. The sequence derives from a man in his 70s with acute or convalescent COVID-19. Sample: peripheral blood. This rearrangement joins TRBV27 to TRBJ1-2; D possibly corresponds to TRBD1 (6 bases). The CDR3 sequence: CASSSFGQIDNGYTF. CDR3 in DNA: TGTGCCAGCAGTTCCTTCGGACAGATTGATAATGGCTACACCTTC.